One sample yielded the 12 T cell receptor beta chains listed below, sequenced in a study of T-cell memory formation after mild COVID-19. MiXCR was run by TCRdb on the 5' RACE reads, yielding one entry per CDR3 protein. This table holds around 180,000 distinct CDR3 sequences, about a sixth found once. The sample taken for sequencing was PBMCs or a T cell subset sorted from them (not recorded which). The receptors were gathered from an adult woman who had mild COVID-19 (a few samples of this study predate the infection). Cell type and time point are not known.

This clonotype came up a few times. The chain uses TRBV5-1 and TRBJ1-4; tentatively, D is TRBD1 (6 bases). Trimming stripped 4 bases from V and 6 bases from J, with 10 bases between. The CDR3 covers 13 residues. Germline V gene lookup returns CDR1 SGHRS and CDR2 YFSETQ. CDR3 amino acids: CASSTRTDEKLFF. CDR3 DNA: TGCGCCAGCAGCACCAGGACAGATGAAAAACTGTTTTTT.

In this sample, this clonotype turned up a few times. The V call is TRBV24-1, the J call TRBJ2-1; 8 bases are shared with TRBD2. Trimming at V came to 6 bases and at J to 6 bases, leaving 6 bases not matched to a gene. Germline CDR1 is KGHDR and CDR2 is SFDVKD. This CDR3 spans 14 amino acids. This CDR3 is CATSSGRSLNEQFF. The CDR3 bases are TGTGCCACCAGTAGCGGGAGAAGTCTCAATGAGCAGTTCTTC.

This clonotype was picked up a small number of times. The rearrangement joins TRBV4-1 to TRBJ2-6; D perhaps matches TRBD2 (6 bases). The germline CDR1 and CDR2 sequences are MGHRA and YSYEKL. This CDR3 is built from 19 residues. V was shortened by 3 bases and J by 0 bases, with 18 bases between the two germline ends. CDR3 in DNA: TGCGCCAGCAGCCACAGGACAACAGCGGGCAGCTCTGGGGCCAACGTCCTGACTTTC. It encodes CASSHRTTAGSSGANVLTF.

The chain links TRBV9 to TRBJ1-1, with D perhaps matching TRBD1 (6 bases). The V end lost 0 bases, the J end lost 5 bases, and 17 bases lay between the germline ends. Germline assignment: CDR1 SGDLS and CDR2 YYNGEE. This CDR3 has 16 amino acids. DNA for the CDR3: TGTGCCAGCAGCGTAGCTACGGAGGGGGGATGGACTGAAGCTTTCTTT. Translation: CASSVATEGGWTEAFF.

The DNA for the CDR3 is TGTGCCAGCAGTTACTCGAGTCCGGGAGGGCCGTACAATGAGCAGTTCTTC. Its translation: CASSYSSPGGPYNEQFF. The chain joins TRBV6-5 to TRBJ2-1, with TRBD2 matching over 8 bases. Losses at the gene ends were 0 bases for V and 4 bases for J; bases not matched to a gene: 8. The germline V gene encodes CDR1 MNHEY and CDR2 SVGAGI. This CDR3 is 17 amino acids long.

The V gene is TRBV6-5, the J gene TRBJ2-4, with D tentatively TRBD1 (6 bases). V was shortened by 10 bases and J by 0 bases, with 16 bases between the two germline ends. Germline CDR1 is MNHEY and CDR2 is SVGAGI. The CDR3 covers 15 residues. Here the CDR3 DNA reads TGTGCCATACATCTCAGGGGAGTAGCCAAAAACATTCAGTACTTC. Protein: CAIHLRGVAKNIQYF.

The V and J genes are TRBV12-3 or TRBV12-4 and TRBJ2-4, with 9 bases fitting TRBD1. This CDR3 is 13 amino acids long. The trim removed 7 bases at V and 9 bases at J, leaving 7 bases unmatched. CDR3 protein: CASTSGQGIIQYF. In nucleotides, the CDR3 is TGTGCCAGCACCTCTGGACAGGGGATCATTCAGTACTTC.

This clonotype was found a few times. The chain carries TRBV5-4 and TRBJ1-1; no clear D gene. The germline CDR1 and CDR2 sequences are SGHNT and YYREEE (reference sequence). The CDR3 length is 11 residues. Trimming removed 2 bases from V and 5 bases from J, with 4 bases in between. The CDR3, as DNA: TGTGCCAGCAGCTTTAAAACTGAAGCTTTCTTT. It yields the protein CASSFKTEAFF. Full variable domain (missing parts from reference TRBV5-4 and TRBJ1-1): ETGVTQSPTHLIKTRGQQVTLRCSSQSGHNTVSWYQQALGQGPQFIFQYYREEENGRGNFPPRFSGLQFPNYSSELNVNALELDDSALYLCASSFKTEAFFGQGTRLTVV.

This clonotype was counted only a few times. The V call is TRBV25-1, the J call TRBJ1-5; the D is unclear. Trimming stripped 3 bases from V and 2 bases from J, with 2 bases between. The germline V gene has CDR1 MGHDK and CDR2 SYGVNS. The length of the CDR3 is 12 residues. CDR3 coding DNA: TGTGCCAGCAGTGACGGCAATCAGCCCCAGCATTTT. Amino acid sequence: CASSDGNQPQHF.

The CDR3 loop reads CASTRGGGPSSYEQYF. The CDR3 nucleotides read TGTGCCAGCACCCGGGGGGGCGGGCCGAGCTCCTACGAGCAGTACTTC. The J gene is TRBJ2-7, the V gene TRBV7-9; 8 bases fit TRBD2. V dropped 7 bases and J dropped 0; count of bases not matched to a gene: 11. The germline V gene encodes CDR1 SEHNR and CDR2 FQNEAQ (reference sequence). This CDR3 spans 16 amino acids.

This clonotype was observed at least ten times. CDR3 sequence (DNA): TGCGCCAGCAGCCTCAGGACAGGGGCCTTAGCGGGAGGGCGGAGCGAGCAGTACTTC. It specifies CASSLRTGALAGGRSEQYF. The rearrangement links TRBV4-3 to TRBJ2-7, with 11 bases identical to TRBD2. The CDR3 sequence is 19 residues long. V dropped 4 bases and J dropped 6; count of bases not matched to a gene: 20. Looked up from germline, CDR1 is LGHNA and CDR2 is YSLEER.

The rearrangement joins TRBV5-6 to TRBJ1-5; unclear D gene. Looked up from germline, CDR1 is SGHDT and CDR2 is YYEEEE. The V end lost 4 bases, the J end lost 1 base, and 12 bases lay between the germline ends. CDR3 length equals 15 residues. This chain's CDR3 is CASSRGVRSNQPQHF. The CDR3 DNA sequence: TGTGCCAGCAGCCGGGGAGTAAGGAGCAATCAGCCCCAGCATTTT.